This TCR beta chain stems from a study of blood T cell repertoires in COVID-19. Using immunoSEQ multiplex PCR, the repertoire was profiled, and TCRdb retains in-frame clones only, with some absent. The sample yields about 360,000 clones, about 87% seen once. The germline V gene has CDR1 SGHVS and CDR2 FQNEAQ. Trimming shortened V by 1 base and J by 4 bases, and 11 bases separated the two germline ends. The CDR3 is 15 residues long. Specimen: peripheral blood. The origin of this receptor is a human donor in a cohort sampled during active COVID-19. V gene TRBV7-8 combines with J gene TRBJ1-3; possibly TRBD1 for D (5 bases). The CDR3 here is CASSLDSRGGNTIYF. DNA for the CDR3: TGTGCCAGCAGCTTAGACTCTCGGGGGGGAAACACCATATATTTT.